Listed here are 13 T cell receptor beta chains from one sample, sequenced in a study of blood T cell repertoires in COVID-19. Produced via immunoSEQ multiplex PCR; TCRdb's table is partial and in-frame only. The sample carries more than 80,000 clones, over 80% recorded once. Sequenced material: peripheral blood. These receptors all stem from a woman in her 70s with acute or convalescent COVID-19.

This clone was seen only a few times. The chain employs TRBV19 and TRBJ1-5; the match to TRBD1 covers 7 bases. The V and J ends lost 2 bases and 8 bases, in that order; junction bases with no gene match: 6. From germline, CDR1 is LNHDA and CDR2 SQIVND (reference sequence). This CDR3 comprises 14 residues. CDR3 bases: TGTGCCAGTAGTATAACAGGGGTCGGGAAGCCCCAGCATTTT. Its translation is CASSITGVGKPQHF.

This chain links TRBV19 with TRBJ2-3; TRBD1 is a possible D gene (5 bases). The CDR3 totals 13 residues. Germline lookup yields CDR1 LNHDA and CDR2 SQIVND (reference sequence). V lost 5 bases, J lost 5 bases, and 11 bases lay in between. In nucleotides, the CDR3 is TGTGCCAGTAGTGCGACAGCAGGAGATACGCAGTATTTT. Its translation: CASSATAGDTQYF.

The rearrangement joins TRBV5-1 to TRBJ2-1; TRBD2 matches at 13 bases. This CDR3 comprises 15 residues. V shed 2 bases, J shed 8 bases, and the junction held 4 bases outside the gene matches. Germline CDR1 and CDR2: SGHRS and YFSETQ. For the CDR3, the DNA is TGCGCCAGCAGCTTACTAGCGGGGGGGCAGGATGAGCAGTTCTTC. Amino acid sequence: CASSLLAGGQDEQFF.

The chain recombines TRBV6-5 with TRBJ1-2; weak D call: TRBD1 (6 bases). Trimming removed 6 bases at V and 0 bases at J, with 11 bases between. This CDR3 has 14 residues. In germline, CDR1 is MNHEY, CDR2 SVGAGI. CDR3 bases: TGTGCCAGCAGATGGGACACGGCTAACTATGGCTACACCTTC. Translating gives CASRWDTANYGYTF.

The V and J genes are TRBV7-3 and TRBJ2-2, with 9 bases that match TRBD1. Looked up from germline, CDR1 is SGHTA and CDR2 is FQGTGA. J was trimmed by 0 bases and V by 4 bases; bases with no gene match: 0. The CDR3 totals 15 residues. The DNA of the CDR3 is TGTGCCAGCAGCTGGACAGGGGCGAACACCGGGGAGCTGTTTTTT. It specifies CASSWTGANTGELFF.

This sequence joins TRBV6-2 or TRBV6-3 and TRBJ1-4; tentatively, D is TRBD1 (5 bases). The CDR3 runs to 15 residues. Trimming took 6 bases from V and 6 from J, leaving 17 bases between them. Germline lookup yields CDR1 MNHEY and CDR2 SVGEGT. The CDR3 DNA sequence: TGTGCCAGCAGCGGCACCGGAGGGGTTCATGAAAAACTGTTTTTT. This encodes CASSGTGGVHEKLFF.

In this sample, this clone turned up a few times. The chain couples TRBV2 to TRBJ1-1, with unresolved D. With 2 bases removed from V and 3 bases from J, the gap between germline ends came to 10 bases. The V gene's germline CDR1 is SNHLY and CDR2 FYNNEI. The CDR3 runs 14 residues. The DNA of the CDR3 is TGTGCCAGCAGTGAACCAGGTATGGACACTGAAGCTTTCTTT. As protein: CASSEPGMDTEAFF.

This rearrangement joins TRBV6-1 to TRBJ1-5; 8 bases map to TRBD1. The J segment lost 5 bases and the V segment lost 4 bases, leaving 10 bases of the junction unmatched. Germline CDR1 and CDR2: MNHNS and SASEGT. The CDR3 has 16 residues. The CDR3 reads CASSGRTGWVDQPQHF. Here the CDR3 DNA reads TGTGCCAGCAGTGGGCGGACAGGGTGGGTCGATCAGCCCCAGCATTTT.

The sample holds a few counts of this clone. The CDR3 DNA follows: TGTGCCAGCAGCATAGGGCAGGGCACTGAAGCTTTCTTT. This encodes CASSIGQGTEAFF. This chain connects TRBV2 to TRBJ1-1; possibly TRBD1 for D (5 bases). Per germline, CDR1 SNHLY and CDR2 FYNNEI. The CDR3 is 13 residues long. The V end lost 6 bases, the J end lost 4 bases, and 12 bases lay between the germline ends.

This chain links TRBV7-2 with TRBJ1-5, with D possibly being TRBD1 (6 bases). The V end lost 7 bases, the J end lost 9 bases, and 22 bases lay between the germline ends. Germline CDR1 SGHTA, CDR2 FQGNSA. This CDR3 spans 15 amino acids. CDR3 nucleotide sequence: TGTGCCAGCAACCAGGGAGGGGGGGACGGTCGGCCCCAGCATTTT. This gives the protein CASNQGGGDGRPQHF. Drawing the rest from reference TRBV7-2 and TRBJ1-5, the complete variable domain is GAGVSQSPSNKVTEKGKDVELRCDPISGHTALYWYRQSLGQGLEFLIYFQGNSAPDKSGLPSDRFSAERTGGSVSTLTIQRTQQEDSAVYLCASNQGGGDGRPQHFGDGTRLSIL.

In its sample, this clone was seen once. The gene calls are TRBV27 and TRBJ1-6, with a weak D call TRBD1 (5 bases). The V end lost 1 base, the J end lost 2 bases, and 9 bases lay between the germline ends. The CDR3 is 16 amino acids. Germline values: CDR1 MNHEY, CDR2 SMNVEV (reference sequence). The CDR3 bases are TGTGCCAGCAGTTTATTGGGGGGGACCTATAATTCACCCCTCCACTTT. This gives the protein CASSLLGGTYNSPLHF.

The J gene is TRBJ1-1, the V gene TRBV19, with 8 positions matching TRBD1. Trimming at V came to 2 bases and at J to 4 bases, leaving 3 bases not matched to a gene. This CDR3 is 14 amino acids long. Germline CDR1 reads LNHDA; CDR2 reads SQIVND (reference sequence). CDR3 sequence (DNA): TGTGCCAGTAGTATATCAGGGGGCGGCACTGAAGCTTTCTTT. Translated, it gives CASSISGGGTEAFF.

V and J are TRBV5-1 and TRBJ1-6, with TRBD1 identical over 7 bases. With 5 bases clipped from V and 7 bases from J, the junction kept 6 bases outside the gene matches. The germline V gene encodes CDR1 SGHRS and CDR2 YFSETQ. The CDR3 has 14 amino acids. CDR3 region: CASRRDSLNSPLHF. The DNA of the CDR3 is TGCGCCAGCAGACGGGACAGCTTAAATTCACCCCTCCACTTT. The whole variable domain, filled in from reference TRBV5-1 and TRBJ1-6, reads KAGVTQTPRYLIKTRGQQVTLSCSPISGHRSVSWYQQTPGQGLQFLFEYFSETQRNKGNFPGRFSGRQFSNSRSEMNVSTLELGDSALYLCASRRDSLNSPLHFGNGTRLTVT.